This T cell receptor beta chain appears in the sequencing data of a study of blood T cell repertoires in COVID-19. Germline V gives CDR1 GTSNPN, CDR2 SVGIG (reference sequence). The CDR3 has 17 residues. The V and J ends lost 2 bases and 0 bases, in that order; junction bases with no gene match: 9. Authors' processing steps: The authors estimated nucleated cell counts from reference gene primer amplification. Assay: immunoSEQ multiplex PCR; the TCRdb copy retains only in-frame clones and omits some. V, J and clone size are taken as reported in that table, and D and trimming were inferred from the DNA itself. Counted here are about 350,000 clones, more than 75% occurring once; the ten biggest clones make up 2.5% to 4%.

What was sequenced was peripheral blood. The gene calls are TRBV30 and TRBJ1-3; the match to TRBD1 covers 8 bases. The receptor comes from a young woman who had recovered from COVID-19. This chain's CDR3 is CAWSRGTGYSSGNTIYF. The CDR3, as DNA: TGTGCCTGGAGTCGCGGGACAGGCTATAGCTCTGGAAACACCATATATTTT.